This T cell receptor (beta chain) derives from a study of cytomegalovirus exposure and HLA in healthy donors (dated by TCRdb to about 2017). About the investigation overall: An earlier analysis of some 500 of the donors reported approximately 290 Gb of sequence data and about 100 million unique TCR beta sequences from 150 million to 200 million T cells. About 320 gigabases of sequencing data and tens of millions of unique TCR sequences were included in an early release covering several hundred HLA-typed donors. Of the roughly 400 genotyped donors, roughly 80% fell in the genetic ancestry cluster associated with self-reported Caucasian donors. The study aimed to test whether signatures of past pathogen exposure could be identified by cataloging public T cell receptors. Using immunosequencing, the study profiled T cell repertoires from about 620 subjects and related those repertoires to cytomegalovirus serostatus. In addition to the first cohort of around 670 subjects, a separate validation cohort of approximately 130 different subjects was used. To predict cytomegalovirus infection status, the study combined high-throughput TCR immunosequencing, statistical association of individual TCRs with disease status, and machine learning. A later analysis re-analyzed previously published TCR beta repertoires from hundreds of donors and added high-resolution HLA genotyping to study TCR occurrence patterns. The later analysis used no new phenotypic data to find candidate immune exposures, relying instead on TCR beta sequences and their occurrence across donors. An earlier analysis of 587 of the donors applied high-throughput TCR beta sequencing to assess whether each TCR beta V gene segment acted as functional or pseudogenic. Donor age, sex, ethnicity and CMV serostatus were collected together with the repertoire data. Genome-wide SNP genotypes for about 55% of the 666 donors were used in a later genetic analysis, which treated that subset as a discovery cohort. Every discovery cohort repertoire had been produced on one sequencing platform. Both class I and class II loci were covered by HLA typing, at four-digit resolution. Typing coverage varied by locus: roughly 629-630 donors for A, B, C, DRB1 and DQB1; some 520 for DQA1; 600 to 610 for DPA1; fewer than 480 for DPB1. Roughly 5 DR-DQ haplotypes were handled as single units for association and clustering, since linkage in the cohort was strong. Across about 370 genotyped donors of the cohort, an average of about 240,000 unique TCR beta nucleotide sequences per donor were sequenced, and approximately 17% of those sequences were non-productive.

A remark on this clone: Its antigen is still unknown. Per-nucleotide qualities are absent, and no much larger clonotype sits a single base away.

Library generation was performed with the immunoSEQ multiplex PCR assay. The multiplex PCR relied on a mix of 60 forward primers for TCR Vbeta segments and 13 reverse primers for TCR Jbeta segments. The CDR3 region of rearranged TCR beta genes was amplified from genomic DNA by a multiplex PCR assay. The Illumina HiSeq System was used to sequence the amplified TCR beta libraries as 87-base-pair reads. Processing in the source paper ran as follows. A later analysis tallied 80 million to 95 million unique TCR beta chains across the 666 repertoires, and about 12 million of those chains were shared by two or more donors. Raw reads were error-corrected and collapsed into unique sequences with a nearest-neighbor algorithm that merged closely related sequences to remove PCR and sequencing errors. CDR3 sequences were aligned to IMGT reference sequences to assign V, D and J gene segments. For a sequence to be retained, a match of at least six nucleotides was required to both a V gene segment and a J gene segment. Rearrangements were classified as productive when the CDR3 lacked stop codons and remained in frame with V and J, and all other rearrangements were classified as non-productive. Following IMGT convention, CDR3 was defined as the stretch from the second conserved V-encoded cysteine up to the conserved J-encoded phenylalanine. In an earlier analysis of approximately 500 of the donors, sequences lacking an unambiguous match to a single V gene segment were excluded. An earlier analysis of some 610 of the donors called V segments functional above 56.7% productive rearrangements and segregating when the between-donor standard deviation exceeded 5%. A statistical classification framework was built to diagnose cytomegalovirus status from the catalog of TCR beta chain sequences. A later analysis assigned V and J genes by comparing TCR nucleotide sequences with IMGT/GENE-DB human TR gene sequences. In a later analysis, CDR3 sequences and most-parsimonious VDJ recombination scenarios were assigned using the TCRdist pipeline. In a later analysis, each TCR beta chain was defined by its CDR3 amino acid sequence together with its V-gene family, and reads lacking a unique V-gene family were excluded. A later analysis removed roughly 590 highly shared, low-generation-probability nucleotide sequences to deal with suspected cross-contamination and a sequencing artifact. For each public chain, a later analysis derived a clonal expansion index from normalized ranks of inferred template counts within each repertoire. In a later analysis, generation probabilities were computed with a VDJ recombination model fitted to out-of-frame rearrangements, and the resulting probabilities were checked against IGoR. In a later analysis, hypergeometric tests were used to score TCR-TCR, TCR-HLA and TCR-CMV co-occurrence, with a repertoire-size bias correction applied to TCR pairs. In a later analysis, false discovery rates were estimated by permuting HLA or CMV assignments 20 times. In a later analysis, co-occurring TCRs were grouped using DBSCAN, with TCRdist sequence similarity added in when clustering inside HLA-allele-positive subsets. For co-occurrence clustering, repertoires with fewer than 30,000 or more than 120,000 public chains were excluded, along with four to six repertoires with anomalous nucleotide sharing. Sourced from immuneACCESS, this table was stored by TCRdb with only in-frame sequences that have V and J called. A share of the clones is absent; for the studies checked, an unresolved V gene accounts for under half, and the remainder has no known explanation. V and J calls and clone size are copied from that table; D and trimming were computed from the DNA. This sample comprises some 250,000 clones, about 80% of them detected only once. 5.4% of the sample belongs to the ten largest clones.

General conclusions and limits of the study: Sequencing depth was assumed to be roughly uniform across donors in the presence/absence analyses, though that assumption may not hold. Because counts were too low, about 18 rarely observed V segments, including chromosome 9 orphons, were excluded from the earlier analysis of around 640 of the donors. A few of the identified cytomegalovirus-associated TCR beta chains were confirmed in vitro to be specific for cytomegalovirus antigens. Immune exposure information for the cohort was limited to CMV serostatus. Strong co-occurrence of HLA alleles, especially DR and DQ, made assigning TCR associations to individual alleles difficult. A later analysis reported that several top co-occurrence clusters appeared linked to parvovirus B19, influenza, CMV and Epstein-Barr virus. The classifier was reported to diagnose cytomegalovirus status with high specificity and sensitivity in both the original cohort and the validation cohort. In a later analysis, 16,951 TCR beta sequences were associated with specific HLA alleles at a false discovery rate of 0.05. In a later analysis, TCR association rates were found to vary across HLA loci, with the most associated TCRs seen for DRB1 alleles and the fewest for HLA-C alleles. An association between a missense DCLRE1C variant and V-gene and J-gene trimming of TCR beta chains was found in a later genetic analysis and replicated in an independent cohort. The study listed 150 to 200 TCR beta chains as associated with cytomegalovirus. Correlated functional status among segregating V segments might be attributable to linkage disequilibrium, but an unknown experimental factor could not be ruled out. In a later analysis, HLA-associated TCR beta chains were found to be more clonally expanded and to have lower generation probabilities than equally common non-associated chains. Because HLA typing was unavailable for some donors at each locus, only the typed subset was used in association tests. In an earlier analysis of approximately 590 of the donors, most TCR beta V segments appeared in productive rearrangements about 87% or about 30% of the time, broadly matching IMGT annotations. Across donors, most TCR sequences were observed very rarely, whereas some public TCRs were present in many individuals. The sequencing pipeline was judged likely to have produced a cluster of highly shared sequence variants as a technical artifact. Compared with the 666-donor mean, donors in an Asian-associated ancestry cluster had fewer N-insertions in productive TCRs, according to a later genetic analysis. A further reported finding was that TCR beta sequences accurately predicted the HLA-A and HLA-B alleles for most subjects in the first cohort. Some IMGT-functional V segments, including TRBV6-2 and TRBV6-3, could not be told apart with the 87-base-pair reads, so those segments were excluded. In this cohort, only TCR beta chains were sequenced, and detectable features were limited by the absence of alpha or paired-chain data. The authors suggested that the approach could potentially be generalized to other disease states and immunological phenotypes. Most CMV-associated TCR beta chains appeared to be HLA-restricted in a later analysis, and the HLA associations seemed to be driven largely by CMV exposure.

The cohort was made up of roughly 670 healthy bone marrow donors. At the time of sampling, every cohort member was nominally healthy, though immune exposures that went unrecorded were likely present. The donor tested CMV seropositive, placing the donor among the roughly 300 seropositive members of the cohort. A peripheral blood sample was provided by each donor, and peripheral blood mononuclear cells were used for TCR beta sequencing. The Qiagen DNeasy Blood Extraction Kit was used to extract genomic DNA from the blood cell samples. Reading the germline V gene (reference sequence) gives CDR1 SEHNR and CDR2 FQNEAQ. Measured from the cysteine to the phenylalanine, the CDR3 is 13 residues long. This entry keeps only the CDR3 DNA: 39 bases, framed from base 1. V sheds 7 bases and J sheds 0 bases, leaving 4 bases between their ends.

The sequenced material came from PBMCs. This TCR was recovered from a woman between 35 and 50 years old in good health and CMV-seropositive. The chain couples TRBV7-9 to TRBJ2-6; the D gene remains uncertain. In nucleotides, the sequence is TGTGCCAGCAAGAGCTCTGGGGCCAACGTCCTGACTTTC. Its product reads: CASKSSGANVLTF.